This T cell receptor (beta chain) was sequenced for a study of graft-versus-host responses after intestinal transplantation. Study-wide background: Among the recipients, transplants were multivisceral, liver-intestinal, or isolated intestinal. The whole recipient group had anti-thymocyte globulin induction followed by tacrolimus and steroids for around 3 years.

Study-wide findings and caveats: Early post-transplant HvG declines tracked with peak circulating GvH clone levels. Recipient-marrow GvH clones were detected, some having first appeared in ileum or blood.

TCRdb keeps only in-frame clones here, not all; method: immunoSEQ multiplex PCR. In the table there are over 90,000 clones, about nine tenths of which are singletons. This clone was detected once. As yet, its antigen is unknown. Sequencing was performed on unstimulated CD4+ T cells sorted from spleen or lymph node cells, taken before transplant. This clonotype originated in a human donor who was the organ donor for an intestinal transplant.

Here the CDR3 reads CASSQPSPGQGRSGANVLTF. CDR3 coding DNA: TGTGCCAGCAGCCAACCTTCCCCGGGACAGGGAAGGTCTGGGGCCAACGTCCTGACTTTC. V usage is TRBV4-2 and J usage is TRBJ2-6; TRBD1 aligns across 9 bases. The CDR3 extends over 20 amino acids. J was trimmed by 1 base and V by 2 bases; bases with no gene match: 12. Germline V gives CDR1 LGHNA, CDR2 YNFKEQ.